One sample yielded the 12 T cell receptor beta chains listed below, sequenced in a study of cytomegalovirus exposure and HLA in healthy donors. Vbeta (60) and Jbeta (13) primers were used in the PCR. The repertoire was sequenced with immunoSEQ multiplex PCR; TCRdb's copy has only in-frame clones and lacks some. The sample holds about 190,000 clones, roughly 13% seen once. Sequencing input: PBMCs. These receptors originate from a man in his forties or fifties in good health and CMV-seropositive.

This clone has only a few counts. This chain connects TRBV5-1 to TRBJ2-2, with D possibly matching TRBD2 (5 bases). The ends were cut back, 6 bases at V and 2 bases at J, with 14 bases in the middle. Germline lookup yields CDR1 SGHRS and CDR2 YFSETQ. The CDR3 loop spans 15 amino acids. CDR3 DNA: TGCGCCAGCACCAACGGACTTTTAAACACCGGGGAGCTGTTTTTT. Its translation is CASTNGLLNTGELFF.

The chain uses TRBV18 and TRBJ2-7; 7 nucleotides line up with TRBD1. CDR1 is KGHSH, CDR2 LQKENI, per germline. The CDR3 extends over 14 amino acids. Unmatched junction bases numbered 4, after V lost 3 bases and J lost 2 bases. CDR3 DNA sequence: TGTGCCAGCTCACCGACAGGGACCGCCTACGAGCAGTACTTC. It codes for CASSPTGTAYEQYF.

The chain recombines TRBV30 with TRBJ2-7, with TRBD2 identical over 10 bases. CDR3 length equals 13 residues. The germline gives CDR1 GTSNPN, CDR2 SVGIG (reference sequence). With V trimmed by 1 base and J by 7 bases, 4 bases remained unmatched. Written as DNA, the CDR3 is TGTGCCTGGAGTGGGAGCGGGGGGGGAGAGCAGTACGTC. Translation: CAWSGSGGGEQYV.

This clone has more than one count but fewer than ten. V usage is TRBV2 and J usage is TRBJ2-3, with a tentative D call TRBD1 (6 bases). Germline CDR1 and CDR2: SNHLY and FYNNEI. This CDR3 contains 13 residues. Deletions cut 1 base from V and 5 bases from J, with 7 bases between. CDR3 region: CASSEGGGDTQYF. For the CDR3, the DNA is TGTGCCAGCAGTGAAGGAGGGGGAGATACGCAGTATTTT.

The chain links TRBV4-3 to TRBJ1-1; possibly TRBD1 for D (5 bases). The CDR3 covers 15 residues. Per germline, CDR1 LGHNA and CDR2 YSLEER. The V gene lost 0 bases and the J gene lost 7 bases, with 15 bases spanning the gap. CDR3 amino acids: CASSQEPGRFYEAFF. The CDR3, as DNA: TGCGCCAGCAGCCAAGAACCAGGGCGTTTCTATGAAGCTTTCTTT.

This sequence joins TRBV9 and TRBJ1-2, with TRBD1 matching over 12 bases. The CDR3 extends over 16 amino acids. Germline loops: CDR1 SGDLS, CDR2 YYNGEE. Trimming at V came to 4 bases and at J to 1 base, leaving 5 bases not matched to a gene. CDR3 nucleotide sequence: TGTGCCAGCAGCTACTGGGACAGGGGGCATAACTATGGCTACACCTTC. Residues: CASSYWDRGHNYGYTF.

In its sample, this clone was seen a few times. This chain connects TRBV18 to TRBJ2-5, with D possibly being TRBD2 (7 bases). This CDR3 is 15 amino acids long. Germline lookup yields CDR1 KGHSH and CDR2 LQKENI. V dropped 0 bases and J dropped 4 bases, with 12 bases sitting between them. The chain's CDR3 is CASSPPPGGRETQYF. For the CDR3, the DNA is TGTGCCAGCTCACCACCCCCGGGGGGCCGAGAGACCCAGTACTTC.

This clone was counted a few times. The chain recombines TRBV28 with TRBJ2-2; weak D call: TRBD1 (6 bases). V lost 6 bases to trimming and J lost 3 bases, with 20 bases between them. Germline V CDR1 and CDR2: MDHEN, SYDVKM. The CDR3 covers 17 residues. For the CDR3, the DNA is TGTGCCAGCAGCGTGATCCAGGGGATCAAGGACACCGGGGAGCTGTTTTTT. It encodes CASSVIQGIKDTGELFF.

This chain uses TRBV19 with TRBJ1-1; TRBD1 might be the D (5 bases). Per the germline V gene, CDR1 is LNHDA and CDR2 is SQIVND (reference sequence). The CDR3 spans 14 residues. Trimming left V 3 bases short and J 5 bases short, with 13 bases between. CDR3 protein: CASSITDSDTEAFF. CDR3 sequence (DNA): TGTGCCAGTAGTATCACAGACAGCGATACTGAAGCTTTCTTT.

The table lists this clone with a few counts. The V and J genes are TRBV5-5 and TRBJ1-2; 10 nucleotides agree with TRBD1. Looked up from germline, CDR1 is SGHKS and CDR2 is YYEKEE (reference sequence). V was pared by 2 bases and J by 6 bases, with 1 base of the junction left unmatched. The CDR3 loop spans 13 amino acids. The CDR3 loop is CASSFGTGDGYTF. The CDR3, as DNA: TGTGCCAGCAGCTTCGGGACAGGGGATGGCTACACCTTC.

This clone was observed a handful of times. This rearrangement joins TRBV6-6 to TRBJ2-5; 12 positions agree with TRBD2. The CDR3 has 16 residues. V was clipped by 3 bases and J by 3 bases; unmatched bases: 5. CDR1 and CDR2 (germline): MNHNY, SVGAGI (reference sequence). Here the CDR3 reads CASSYLAGGIKETQYF. The CDR3 coding sequence is TGTGCCAGCAGTTATCTAGCGGGGGGGATTAAAGAGACCCAGTACTTC.

This clone showed up just a few times. The genes are TRBV4-1 and TRBJ2-3; 8 positions agree with TRBD2. CDR1 is MGHRA and CDR2 is YSYEKL in the germline V gene. After removal of 1 base from V and 3 bases from J, the junction contained 6 bases not matched to a gene. The CDR3 spans 16 residues. The DNA of the CDR3 is TGCGCCAGCAGCCAAGGCCCGGGCGGGGGGACAGATACGCAGTATTTT. Protein product: CASSQGPGGGTDTQYF.